These 26 T cell receptor beta chains were all obtained from the same sample, sequenced in a study of T-cell reconstitution after alpha-beta-depleted transplantation in children. These receptors have no identified antigens. General study findings and limits: After one year, T-cell counts and TCRbeta diversity mostly came from new T cells.

TCRbeta library construction was performed incorporating unique molecular identifiers. TCRdb fed the PCR reads into MiXCR, producing one record per CDR3 protein. The data hold about 300,000 distinct CDR3 sequences, with roughly 7.8% observed a single time. Specimen: peripheral blood, collected 360 days after TCRalphabeta/CD19-depleted stem cell transplant. These receptors came from a female patient between 2 and 10 years old who had a stem cell transplant for Fanconi anemia, so the T cells may come from the graft donor.

The rearrangement links TRBV20-1 to TRBJ2-2, with 14 bases that match TRBD2. CDR1 and CDR2 from the germline V gene are DFQATT and SNEGSKA (reference sequence). CDR3 length: 18 amino acids. Trimming took 3 bases from V and 5 from J; bases not matched to a gene: 11. The CDR3 here is CSASNPLGLAGDTGELFF. The CDR3 nucleotides read TGCAGTGCTAGTAATCCCTTGGGACTAGCGGGAGATACCGGGGAGCTGTTTTTT.

The table lists this clonotype with many counts. The chain employs TRBV28 and TRBJ2-7, with TRBD1 matching 7 bases. This CDR3 contains 14 residues. Germline V gives CDR1 MDHEN, CDR2 SYDVKM. Trimming at V came to 6 bases and at J to 7 bases, leaving 12 bases not matched to a gene. As DNA, the CDR3 is TGTGCCAGCAGCCCTACCACCAGGACAGGAGAGCAGTACGTC. Translating gives CASSPTTRTGEQYV.

This clonotype showed up many times. The chain employs TRBV5-3 and TRBJ2-2, with 15 positions matching TRBD2. TRBV5-3 is designated an ORF whose function remains uncertain. The J segment lost 0 bases and the V segment lost 10 bases, leaving 4 bases of the junction unmatched. CDR3 length: 16 amino acids. The CDR3 sequence is CACRTSGGANTGELFF. CDR3 in DNA: TGTGCCTGTAGGACTAGCGGGGGGGCGAACACCGGGGAGCTGTTTTTT.

This clonotype was picked up many times. The gene calls are TRBV6-2 or TRBV6-3 and TRBJ2-1; no clear D. Germline V gene lookup returns CDR1 MNHEY and CDR2 SVGEGT. This CDR3 is 15 amino acids long. The V end was cut by 5 bases, the J end by 7 bases, with 18 bases between. The CDR3 sequence: CASSHLGLLWNEQFF. The CDR3 nucleotides read TGTGCCAGCAGTCACCTAGGGCTTCTTTGGAATGAGCAGTTCTTC.

In nucleotides, the CDR3 is TGTGCCAGCAGCTCAATGACAGGCTATAATTCACCCCTCCACTTT. It is translated as CASSSMTGYNSPLHF. The chain recombines TRBV7-9 with TRBJ1-6; a weak D match, TRBD1 (6 bases). V dropped 4 bases and J dropped 3 bases, with 10 bases sitting between them. This CDR3 is 15 amino acids long. The V gene's germline CDR1 is SEHNR and CDR2 FQNEAQ (reference sequence).

This clonotype was seen ten or more times. The rearrangement joins TRBV5-1 to TRBJ1-1; D uncertain. V was trimmed by 4 bases and J by 10 bases, leaving 14 bases between them. Germline V lookup: CDR1 SGHRS, CDR2 YFSETQ. This CDR3 is built from 12 residues. The CDR3 nucleotides read TGCGCCAGCAGCCTGGACGGAGCTGGAGCTTTCTTT. It translates to CASSLDGAGAFF. Full variable domain (rest looked up from reference TRBV5-1 and TRBJ1-1): KAGVTQTPRYLIKTRGQQVTLSCSPISGHRSVSWYQQTPGQGLQFLFEYFSETQRNKGNFPGRFSGRQFSNSRSEMNVSTLELGDSALYLCASSLDGAGAFFGQGTRLTVV.

This clonotype was seen at least ten times. The chain carries TRBV2 and TRBJ2-2; tentative D call: TRBD2 (7 bases). Germline CDR1 reads SNHLY; CDR2 reads FYNNEI. CDR3 length equals 16 residues. The ends were cut back, 8 bases at V and 0 bases at J, with 16 bases in the middle. This CDR3 is CASDGGGASNTGELFF. CDR3 coding DNA: TGTGCCAGCGACGGTGGGGGGGCGTCGAACACCGGGGAGCTGTTTTTT.

This clonotype has ten or more counts. Here the CDR3 reads CASSFGRGKFQETQYF. The CDR3 nucleotides read TGTGCCAGCAGTTTTGGTCGGGGGAAATTCCAAGAGACCCAGTACTTC. The genes are TRBV28 and TRBJ2-5, with a tentative D call TRBD2 (6 bases). This CDR3 is built from 16 residues. Looked up from germline, CDR1 is MDHEN and CDR2 is SYDVKM. V lost 3 bases, J lost 1 base, and 15 bases lay in between.

The sample holds many counts of this clonotype. The chain has TRBV27 and TRBJ1-6; the match to TRBD1 covers 7 bases. Trimming removed 3 bases from V and 8 bases from J; junction bases left unmatched: 28. The CDR3 runs to 22 residues. Looked up from germline, CDR1 is MNHEY and CDR2 is SMNVEV (reference sequence). CDR3 coding DNA: TGTGCCAGCAGTTTTATCCCCCCTGACAGGGTTCGGTCCGCGGGATCGGATTCACCCCTCCACTTT. Translated, it gives CASSFIPPDRVRSAGSDSPLHF.

This clonotype was picked up a small number of times. The chain combines TRBV4-1 with TRBJ1-2; D might be TRBD1 (6 bases). The CDR3 is 15 amino acids. The V end was cut by 0 bases, the J end by 5 bases, with 13 bases between. The germline CDR1 and CDR2 sequences are MGHRA and YSYEKL. The CDR3 DNA sequence: TGCGCCAGCAGCCAAGAAAGAGGACAGATATATGGCTACACCTTC. It encodes CASSQERGQIYGYTF.

As to this clonotype: Without the conserved terminal phenylalanine or tryptophan, this CDR3 likely stems from a read error. It is unclear where the CDR3 begins or ends on the DNA, so no DNA is shown, and the CDR3 is as TCRdb lists it. This chain links TRBV7-2 with TRBJ2-3. The germline gives CDR1 SGHTA, CDR2 FQGNSA. The CDR3 is 8 amino acids in total, end residues counted. Here the CDR3 reads CASRWILE.

This clonotype was observed a few times. The chain employs TRBV20-1 and TRBJ1-2, with 10 positions matching TRBD1. V dropped 2 bases and J dropped 6; count of bases not matched to a gene: 9. This CDR3 has 15 amino acids. Germline values: CDR1 DFQATT, CDR2 SNEGSKA (reference sequence). In DNA, the CDR3 is TGCAGTGCTAGACCACTTTCCGGGACAGGGGATGGCTACACCTTC. Amino acid sequence: CSARPLSGTGDGYTF.

This chain connects TRBV7-8 to TRBJ2-7; D unclear. The germline V and J ends were trimmed by 4 bases and 7 bases, with 11 bases remaining between them. The CDR3 contains 12 residues. In germline, CDR1 is SGHVS, CDR2 FQNEAQ. CDR3 sequence reads: CASSSWTEEQYV. DNA for the CDR3: TGTGCCAGCAGCTCTTGGACCGAGGAGCAGTACGTC.

The chain links TRBV4-1 to TRBJ2-7; tentative D call: TRBD1 (6 bases). Germline CDR1 MGHRA, CDR2 YSYEKL. This CDR3 has 18 amino acids. V was trimmed by 1 base and J by 1 base, leaving 20 bases between them. CDR3: CASSQGSSGTDRSYEQYF. The CDR3 coding sequence is TGCGCCAGCAGCCAAGGGAGTTCAGGCACGGACAGATCCTACGAGCAGTACTTC.

The chain joins TRBV5-4 to TRBJ2-1, with 7 positions matching TRBD2. Germline CDR1 SGHNT, CDR2 YYREEE (reference sequence). The CDR3 consists of 14 residues. V lost 1 base to trimming and J lost 8 bases; unmatched junction nucleotides: 6. The CDR3 sequence: CASSLKRGGHEQFF. CDR3 bases: TGTGCCAGCAGCTTGAAGCGGGGCGGCCATGAGCAGTTCTTC.

This clonotype has ten or more counts. This chain links TRBV30 with TRBJ2-5; perhaps TRBD1 as D (7 bases). The germline V gene has CDR1 GTSNPN and CDR2 SVGIG (reference sequence). The length of the CDR3 is 15 residues. V lost 4 bases to trimming and J lost 1 base, with 16 bases between them. In DNA form, the CDR3 reads TGTGCCTGGAACGGCGGGACAGCCGGCCAAGAGACCCAGTACTTC. This codes for CAWNGGTAGQETQYF.

This clonotype was observed a handful of times. The chain joins TRBV6-1 to TRBJ2-3; D not resolved. The V end was cut by 2 bases, the J end by 3 bases, with 6 bases between. Looked up from germline, CDR1 is MNHNS and CDR2 is SASEGT. The CDR3 contains 13 residues. Written as DNA, the CDR3 is TGTGCCAGCAGTGAATACCGAACAGATACGCAGTATTTT. This encodes CASSEYRTDTQYF.

This clonotype showed up just a few times. This chain links TRBV29-1 with TRBJ1-4; possible D gene TRBD1, 6 bases. The V gene lost 5 bases and the J gene lost 6 bases, with 13 bases spanning the gap. Germline assignment: CDR1 SQVTM and CDR2 ANQGSEA. The CDR3 consists of 13 residues. CDR3 loop: CSVRTVKHEKLFF. CDR3 coding DNA: TGCAGCGTTCGGACAGTCAAACATGAAAAACTGTTTTTT.

This clonotype has only a few counts. J is TRBJ2-4 and V is TRBV5-1; TRBD2 agrees at 8 bases. CDR1 and CDR2 (germline): SGHRS, YFSETQ. Trimming cost V 4 bases and J 1 base; bases outside gene matches: 7. The CDR3 runs to 16 residues. The CDR3 sequence: CASSAGGALAKNIQYF. In nucleotides, the CDR3 is TGCGCCAGCAGCGCCGGGGGGGCCCTCGCCAAAAACATTCAGTACTTC. The complete variable domain, with remaining parts taken from reference TRBV5-1 and TRBJ2-4, reads KAGVTQTPRYLIKTRGQQVTLSCSPISGHRSVSWYQQTPGQGLQFLFEYFSETQRNKGNFPGRFSGRQFSNSRSEMNVSTLELGDSALYLCASSAGGALAKNIQYFGAGTRLSVL.

This clonotype was detected many times. This chain connects TRBV6-1 to TRBJ1-2; perhaps TRBD1 as D (5 bases). Germline CDR1 MNHNS, CDR2 SASEGT. V lost 5 bases and J lost 0, with 16 bases in between. This CDR3 has 16 amino acids. The CDR3 sequence is CASSPTDSTPNYGYTF. The DNA of the CDR3 is TGTGCCAGCAGTCCAACCGACAGCACTCCTAACTATGGCTACACCTTC.

This clonotype was seen only a few times. The chain couples TRBV18 to TRBJ1-2; D not certain. Trimming took off 0 bases at V and 8 bases at J, with 10 bases between the two ends. The length of the CDR3 is 13 residues. CDR1 and CDR2 (germline): KGHSH, LQKENI. CDR3 amino acids: CASSPPAQSGYTF. The CDR3 nucleotides are TGTGCCAGCTCACCACCGGCTCAGAGCGGCTACACCTTC.

The V call is TRBV2, the J call TRBJ1-2; D is perhaps TRBD1 (6 bases). Looked up from germline, CDR1 is SNHLY and CDR2 is FYNNEI. The V end lost 1 base, the J end lost 4 bases, and 16 bases lay between the germline ends. CDR3 size: 16 residues. The CDR3 DNA sequence: TGTGCCAGCAGTGAAGATATTGGCAGGGGACTCTATGGCTACACCTTC. Translated: CASSEDIGRGLYGYTF.

V is TRBV15 and J is TRBJ2-3, with unresolved D. CDR1 and CDR2 from the germline V gene are LNHNV and YYDKDF (reference sequence). The V end was cut by 0 bases, the J end by 0 bases, with 7 bases between. The CDR3 has 15 amino acids. For the CDR3, the DNA is TGTGCCACCAGCAGAGAAGCGATTAGCACAGATACGCAGTATTTT. Encoded protein: CATSREAISTDTQYF.

This clonotype was seen at least ten times. The chain is built from TRBV20-1 and TRBJ2-3; D not resolved. V was cut by 1 base and J by 0 bases, with 8 bases left in between. Germline V gives CDR1 DFQATT, CDR2 SNEGSKA (reference sequence). This CDR3 is built from 14 residues. The chain's CDR3 is CSARALPSTDTQYF. CDR3 nucleotides: TGCAGTGCTAGAGCACTACCTAGCACAGATACGCAGTATTTT.

This clonotype has at least ten counts. The V gene is TRBV20-1, the J gene TRBJ1-3, with TRBD1 as a possible D gene (6 bases). CDR1 DFQATT and CDR2 SNEGSKA come from the germline V gene (reference sequence). The V end lost 0 bases, the J end lost 3 bases, and 12 bases lay between the germline ends. The CDR3 contains 15 residues. CDR3 residues: CSARDSGVDGNTIYF. The DNA for the CDR3 is TGCAGTGCTAGAGATTCAGGGGTAGATGGAAACACCATATATTTT.

This chain connects TRBV9 to TRBJ2-7; the D is unclear. There are 13 residues in the CDR3. The germline gives CDR1 SGDLS, CDR2 YYNGEE. V was trimmed by 4 bases and J by 5 bases, leaving 13 bases between them. The CDR3 sequence: CASSPVGVHEQYF. CDR3 nucleotides: TGTGCCAGCAGCCCAGTTGGGGTACACGAGCAGTACTTC.